Listed here are 20 T cell receptor beta chains from one sample, sequenced in a study of blood T cell repertoires in COVID-19. Generated by immunoSEQ multiplex PCR, the TCRdb table keeps only in-frame clones and is missing some. The data show fewer than 250,000 clones, with roughly nine tenths seen just once and around 23% held by the top ten. Sequenced material: PBMCs or T cells enriched from blood (not recorded which). All receptors derive from a woman aged 40 to 50 in a cohort exposed to, infected with or recovered from COVID-19 (not recorded which).

The CDR3 DNA sequence: TGTGCCAGCAGCGGGTGGACGTGGACTAGCGGGCTGGTCCACAATGAGCAGTTCTTC. It specifies CASSGWTWTSGLVHNEQFF. The genes are TRBV7-2 and TRBJ2-1; TRBD2 matches at 11 bases. Losses at the gene ends were 5 bases for V and 5 bases for J; bases not matched to a gene: 17. This CDR3 comprises 19 residues. Germline CDR1 reads SGHTA; CDR2 reads FQGNSA.

The J gene is TRBJ2-7, the V gene TRBV19, with D perhaps TRBD2 (5 bases). This CDR3 is 13 amino acids long. The germline gives CDR1 LNHDA, CDR2 SQIVND (reference sequence). The V end lost 4 bases, the J end lost 6 bases, and 13 bases lay between the germline ends. The DNA for the CDR3 is TGTGCCAGTAGTACCTTACCGGCGGGCGAGCAGTACTTC. Its translation: CASSTLPAGEQYF. Variable domain in full (rest from reference TRBV19 and TRBJ2-7): DGGITQSPKYLFRKEGQNVTLSCEQNLNHDAMYWYRQDPGQGLRLIYYSQIVNDFQKGDIAEGYSVSREKKESFPLTVTSAQKNPTAFYLCASSTLPAGEQYFGPGTRLTVT.

This sequence joins TRBV5-1 and TRBJ2-5; maybe TRBD1 (5 bases). Germline V gene data show CDR1 as SGHRS and CDR2 as YFSETQ. Trimming left V 0 bases short and J 2 bases short, with 11 bases between. This CDR3 is 15 amino acids long. CDR3 DNA sequence: TGCGCCAGCAGCTTGGCAGGGCAGGGACAAGAGACCCAGTACTTC. Protein sequence: CASSLAGQGQETQYF. Combining the CDR3 with reference TRBV5-1 and TRBJ2-5 gives the whole variable domain KAGVTQTPRYLIKTRGQQVTLSCSPISGHRSVSWYQQTPGQGLQFLFEYFSETQRNKGNFPGRFSGRQFSNSRSEMNVSTLELGDSALYLCASSLAGQGQETQYFGPGTRLLVL.

The V gene is TRBV23-1, the J gene TRBJ1-2; the D gene is possibly TRBD1 (5 bases). TRBV23-1 is recorded as an ORF, its role being uncertain. The CDR3 is made up of 17 amino acids. Trimming removed 2 bases at V and 4 bases at J, with 20 bases between. The CDR3 region is CASSQEAGCREGYGYTF. The CDR3 region has the DNA TGCGCCAGCAGTCAAGAAGCAGGGTGCAGGGAGGGCTATGGCTACACCTTC.

The CDR3 nucleotides read TGTGCCAGCAGCCAATGGTTACAGAGCTCTGGAAACACCATATATTTT. Amino acid sequence: CASSQWLQSSGNTIYF. This chain links TRBV4-2 with TRBJ1-3; unclear D gene. Germline assignment: CDR1 LGHNA and CDR2 YNFKEQ. Trimming removed 2 bases from V and 0 bases from J, with 11 bases in between. This CDR3 has 16 amino acids.

V and J are TRBV19 and TRBJ2-2; TRBD1 matches 8 bases. Trimming cost V 5 bases and J 4 bases; bases outside gene matches: 3. The CDR3 spans 14 residues. Per germline, CDR1 LNHDA and CDR2 SQIVND (reference sequence). The CDR3, as DNA: TGTGCCAGTAGTGGAACAGGGGGCACCGGGGAGCTGTTTTTT. Residues: CASSGTGGTGELFF.

In nucleotides, the CDR3 is TGCAGCGTTGAAGTCATAGCAACAGGGTTTGTTGACACTGAAGCTTTCTTT. As protein: CSVEVIATGFVDTEAFF. The rearrangement links TRBV29-1 to TRBJ1-1; D is perhaps TRBD1 (6 bases). Germline V gene lookup returns CDR1 SQVTM and CDR2 ANQGSEA. V dropped 1 base and J dropped 3 bases, with 21 bases sitting between them. The length of the CDR3 is 17 residues.

This clone was recorded once. V and J are TRBV18 and TRBJ2-5; D not resolved. V was trimmed by 2 bases and J by 5 bases, leaving 12 bases between them. There are 14 residues in the CDR3. The germline V gene has CDR1 KGHSH and CDR2 LQKENI. The CDR3: CASSPIATWETQYF. The CDR3 nucleotides are TGTGCCAGCTCACCAATCGCGACTTGGGAGACCCAGTACTTC.

V and J are TRBV19 and TRBJ2-1; 10 bases match TRBD2. V shed 5 bases and J 6 bases; nucleotides not matched to a gene: 7. The germline gives CDR1 LNHDA, CDR2 SQIVND (reference sequence). This CDR3 region has 15 residues. CDR3 sequence: CASSSRTSGFNEQFF. CDR3 DNA: TGTGCCAGTAGTTCTAGGACTAGCGGTTTCAATGAGCAGTTCTTC.

This chain joins TRBV19 and TRBJ2-2; D unclear. The CDR3 extends over 12 amino acids. From germline, CDR1 is LNHDA and CDR2 SQIVND (reference sequence). V was shortened by 3 bases and J by 4 bases, with 3 bases between the two germline ends. CDR3 in DNA: TGTGCCAGTAGTATCGGCACCGGGGAGCTGTTTTTT. Its translation: CASSIGTGELFF.

The CDR3 reads CASSSTSLAGELFF. The DNA of the CDR3 is TGTGCCAGCAGCTCTACCTCTTTAGCCGGGGAGCTGTTTTTT. V gene TRBV4-2 combines with J gene TRBJ2-2, with D unclear. This CDR3 has 14 residues. Germline CDR1 is LGHNA and CDR2 is YNFKEQ. The V end lost 5 bases, the J end lost 6 bases, and 13 bases lay between the germline ends.

J is TRBJ2-4 and V is TRBV13, with D tentatively TRBD2 (5 bases). CDR1 is PRHDT, CDR2 FYEKMQ, per germline (reference sequence). This CDR3 region has 14 residues. Trimming removed 5 bases from V and 2 bases from J, with 10 bases in between. The CDR3 DNA reads TGTGCCAGCAGCCCATGGAGGACCAAAAACATTCAGTACTTC. Translation: CASSPWRTKNIQYF.

The chain has TRBV2 and TRBJ2-7; 8 bases align to TRBD2. The germline gives CDR1 SNHLY, CDR2 FYNNEI. The CDR3 runs to 15 residues. V was clipped by 5 bases and J by 2 bases; unmatched bases: 8. The CDR3 spells CASSLSGGGTYEQYF. CDR3 DNA: TGTGCCAGCAGTCTCTCGGGAGGGGGGACCTACGAGCAGTACTTC.

About this clone itself: The identical CDR3 is also encoded by other nucleotide sequences in the sample. The CDR3: CASSLGRNTEAFF. The CDR3 coding sequence is TGTGCCAGCAGCTTGGGCCGGAACACTGAAGCTTTCTTT. V usage is TRBV11-2 and J usage is TRBJ1-1; D gene uncertain. Germline V gene data show CDR1 as SGHAT and CDR2 as FQNNGV. The CDR3 is 13 residues long. The ends were cut back, 3 bases at V and 1 base at J, with 6 bases in the middle.

V and J are TRBV20-1 and TRBJ2-5; D remains unclear. The CDR3 covers 10 residues. From germline, CDR1 is DFQATT and CDR2 SNEGSKA (reference sequence). The V gene lost 5 bases and the J gene lost 3 bases, with 4 bases spanning the gap. DNA for the CDR3: TGCAGTGCTCCCGAAGAGACCCAGTACTTC. Translation gives CSAPEETQYF.

CDR3 coding DNA: TGTGCCAGCAGTCCTTCCGGGACTAGCGTCGGGGAGCTGTTTTTT. Translated: CASSPSGTSVGELFF. This chain connects TRBV25-1 to TRBJ2-2; 10 bases line up with TRBD2. The CDR3 is made up of 15 amino acids. V shed 5 bases, J shed 7 bases, and the junction held 7 bases outside the gene matches. Germline lookup yields CDR1 MGHDK and CDR2 SYGVNS.

The rearrangement links TRBV9 to TRBJ2-1; 7 positions agree with TRBD2. Germline V lookup: CDR1 SGDLS, CDR2 YYNGEE. V was pared by 2 bases and J by 0 bases, with 2 bases of the junction left unmatched. The CDR3 spans 15 residues. The CDR3 here is CASSVSGYSYNEQFF. The CDR3 nucleotides are TGTGCCAGCAGCGTTAGCGGGTACTCCTACAATGAGCAGTTCTTC.

This rearrangement joins TRBV4-1 to TRBJ1-2, with 7 positions matching TRBD1. The V segment lost 0 bases and the J segment 8 bases; nucleotides outside the gene matches: 9. CDR1 and CDR2 from the germline V gene are MGHRA and YSYEKL. The CDR3 runs to 15 residues. The CDR3 is CASSQDKQGMGGYTF. DNA for the CDR3: TGCGCCAGCAGCCAAGATAAACAGGGGATGGGCGGCTACACCTTC.

This chain connects TRBV9 to TRBJ2-3, with D perhaps matching TRBD1 (5 bases). CDR3 length: 15 residues. Trimming left V 0 bases short and J 0 bases short, with 8 bases between. CDR1 is SGDLS and CDR2 is YYNGEE in the germline V gene. The CDR3 sequence: CASSVGGRSTDTQYF. CDR3 DNA sequence: TGTGCCAGCAGCGTAGGGGGCCGAAGCACAGATACGCAGTATTTT.

The V gene is TRBV13, the J gene TRBJ2-1; 13 positions agree with TRBD2. V shed 5 bases, J shed 8 bases, and the junction held 6 bases outside the gene matches. CDR3 size: 15 residues. The V gene's germline CDR1 is PRHDT and CDR2 FYEKMQ (reference sequence). The CDR3 DNA reads TGTGCCAGCAGCCCTACTAGCGGGGGGGCCTATGAGCAGTTCTTC. Its translation: CASSPTSGGAYEQFF.